This T cell receptor (beta chain) came from a study of T cell changes during pregnancy in multiple sclerosis. Trimming took 7 bases from V and 5 from J; bases not matched to a gene: 3. The CDR3 consists of 15 residues. The germline V gene has CDR1 LNHDA and CDR2 SQIVND (reference sequence). Only in-frame clones appear in the TCRdb table, and some are missing; sequencing was by immunoSEQ multiplex PCR. This sample yields some 44,000 clones, of which 85% to 95% are seen a single time; approximately 0.5% belongs to the top ten. Sequencing was performed on CD4+ T cells from peripheral blood mononuclear cells, taken in the third trimester of pregnancy. The chain employs TRBV19 and TRBJ2-2; 14 bases map to TRBD2. The sequence derives from a female donor with multiple sclerosis, enrolled in a pregnancy study. CDR3 nucleotide sequence: TGTGCCAGTACCCGACTAGCGGGAGGGACCGGGGAGCTGTTTTTT. This codes for CASTRLAGGTGELFF.